This TCR beta chain was identified during a study of blood T cell repertoires in COVID-19. On the study more broadly: COVID-19 samples collected from the United States, Italy and Spain covered acute and convalescent phases. T cells, B-cell-depleted T cells, or PBMCs provided the cDNA or gDNA that served as material.

Original data processing: How many nucleated cells were present was estimated from reference gene primer amplification. Assay: immunoSEQ multiplex PCR; the TCRdb copy retains only in-frame clones and omits some. D and trimming were read from the DNA, whereas the V and J calls and clone size are those reported in that table. The data hold around 170,000 clones, with 88% observed a single time. V lost 5 bases to trimming and J lost 6 bases, with 17 bases between them. Germline CDR1 and CDR2: MRHNA and SNTAGT. CDR3 size: 14 residues. The receptor comes from a man in his 60s with acute or convalescent COVID-19. The chain joins TRBV6-4 to TRBJ2-7, with D maybe TRBD1 (6 bases). The sequenced sample consisted of peripheral blood. For the CDR3, the DNA is TGTGCCAGCAGTCCTGAACAGGGTTTCGGCGAGCAGTACTTC. Its translation is CASSPEQGFGEQYF.